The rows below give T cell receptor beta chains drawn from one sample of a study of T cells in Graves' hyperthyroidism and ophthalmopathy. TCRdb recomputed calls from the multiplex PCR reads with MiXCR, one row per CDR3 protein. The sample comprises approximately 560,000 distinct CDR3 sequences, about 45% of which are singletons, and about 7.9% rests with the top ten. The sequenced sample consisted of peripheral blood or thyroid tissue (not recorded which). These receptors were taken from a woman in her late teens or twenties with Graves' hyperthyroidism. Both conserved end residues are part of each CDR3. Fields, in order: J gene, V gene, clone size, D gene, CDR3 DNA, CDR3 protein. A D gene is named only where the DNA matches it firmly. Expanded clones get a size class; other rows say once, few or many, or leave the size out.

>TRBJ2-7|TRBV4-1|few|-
TGCGCCAGCAGCCAGGCCCGGGACACTATCTACGAGCAGTACTTC
CASSQARDTIYEQYF
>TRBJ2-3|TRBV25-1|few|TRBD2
TGTGCCAGCAGCGCAACTAGCGGCACAGATACGCAGTATTTT
CASSATSGTDTQYF
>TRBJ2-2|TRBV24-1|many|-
TGTGCCACCGGGGGAAGGGTAACCGGGGAGCTGTTTTTT
CATGGRVTGELFF
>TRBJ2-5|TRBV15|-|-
TGTGCCACCAGGGAGGGGGCTGGAGAGACCCAGTACTTC
CATREGAGETQYF
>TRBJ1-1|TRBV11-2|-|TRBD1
TGTACCAGCAGCTCAGGGGGTACTGAAGCTTTCTTT
CTSSSGGTEAFF
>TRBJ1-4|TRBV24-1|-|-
TGTGCCACCAGTGATTCGTCAGGGGCTGGAGGTGAAAAACTGTTTTTT
CATSDSSGAGGEKLFF
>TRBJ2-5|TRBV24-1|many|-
TGTGCCACCAGTGACCCCCAAGGCGGTGAAGAGACCCAGTACTTC
CATSDPQGGEETQYF
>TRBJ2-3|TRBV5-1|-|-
TGCGCCAGCAGCCCGGCCCTCTCAGATACGCAGTATTTT
CASSPALSDTQYF
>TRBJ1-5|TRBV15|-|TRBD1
TGTGCCACCAGCAGGTCGACAGGGGGCGAGAGGGGGCAGCCCCAGCATTTT
CATSRSTGGERGQPQHF
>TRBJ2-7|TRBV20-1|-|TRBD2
TGCAGTGCTAGAGCGACTAGCGGCTCCTACGAGCAGTACTTC
CSARATSGSYEQYF
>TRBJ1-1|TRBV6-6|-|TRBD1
TGTGCCAGCAGTTACTTGGACAGGAGGAACACTGAAGCTTTCTTT
CASSYLDRRNTEAFF
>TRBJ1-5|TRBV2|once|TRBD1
TGTGCCAGCAGTTTACCCGACAGGGATGGGAATCAGCCCCAGCATTTT
CASSLPDRDGNQPQHF
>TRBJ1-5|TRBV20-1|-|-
TGCAGTGCTAAAGCAGGGCTTTATCAGCCCCAGCATTTT
CSAKAGLYQPQHF
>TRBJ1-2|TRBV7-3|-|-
TGCGCCAGCAGCCAAGAACCTGGGACCCCGGATGGCTACACCTTC
CASSQEPGTPDGYTF
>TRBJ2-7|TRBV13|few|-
TGTGCCAGCAGCTGGGTCGGCACTTACGCCGAGCAGTACTTC
CASSWVGTYAEQYF
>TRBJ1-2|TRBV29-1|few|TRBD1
TGCAGCGTTGTCACTCTTGGGACAGGGGATGGCTACACCTTC
CSVVTLGTGDGYTF
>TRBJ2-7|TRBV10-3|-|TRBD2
TGTGCCAGCGGCACCGCCGGGACTAGCGGAGCCGAGCAGTACTTC
CASGTAGTSGAEQYF
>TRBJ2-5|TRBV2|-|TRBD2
TGTGCCATCGGACTAGCGGGACTCGAGACCCAGTACTTC
CAIGLAGLETQYF
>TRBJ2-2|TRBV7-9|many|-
TGTGCCAGCAGCCCTCAGGCCGGGGAGCTGTTTTTT
CASSPQAGELFF
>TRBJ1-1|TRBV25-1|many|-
TGTGCCAGCAGTAGGGGCGGGGGAAGTACTGAAGCTTTCTTT
CASSRGGGSTEAFF
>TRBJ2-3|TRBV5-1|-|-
TGCGCCAGCAGCTTGGATTCAGCGACAGATACGCAGTATTTT
CASSLDSATDTQYF
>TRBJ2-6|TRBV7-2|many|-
TGTGCCAGCAGCTTAGGGTGGGGATCTGGGGCCAACGTCCTGACTTTC
CASSLGWGSGANVLTF
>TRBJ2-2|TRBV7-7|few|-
TGTGCCAGCAGCTTGGGACCCACCAACACCGGGGAGCTGTTTTTT
CASSLGPTNTGELFF
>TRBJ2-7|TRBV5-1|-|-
TGCGCCAGCAGCTTGGGGCCAGCTGACGCCTACGAGCAGTACTTC
CASSLGPADAYEQYF